Each of the 19 T cell receptor beta chains below was sequenced from the same sample in a study of cytomegalovirus exposure and HLA in healthy donors. Primers for the PCR totalled 60 Vbeta and 13 Jbeta. TCRdb keeps only in-frame clones here, not all; method: immunoSEQ multiplex PCR. The data contain under 150,000 clones, around 81% of them singletons. Specimen: PBMCs. These receptors all come from a young man in good health and CMV-seronegative.

This chain uses TRBV29-1 with TRBJ1-2; 10 positions match TRBD1. The CDR3 length is 13 residues. The junction had 6 bases not matched to a gene; V was cut back by 3 bases and J by 8 bases. The V gene's germline CDR1 is SQVTM and CDR2 ANQGSEA. The CDR3 nucleotides are TGCAGCGTTGATGGGACAGGGGAAGGAGGCTACACCTTC. Its protein is CSVDGTGEGGYTF.

V and J are TRBV10-3 and TRBJ2-7; 7 bases fit TRBD1. Unmatched junction bases numbered 9, after V lost 4 bases and J lost 0 bases. Germline V CDR1 and CDR2: ENHRY, SYGVKD. CDR3 length equals 16 residues. CDR3 bases: TGTGCCATCAGTGTCGTTTTGGGGACAGCCTCCTACGAGCAGTACTTC. This encodes CAISVVLGTASYEQYF.

The chain recombines TRBV7-9 with TRBJ1-1, with 9 bases matching TRBD1. Germline V gives CDR1 SEHNR, CDR2 FQNEAQ (reference sequence). There are 13 residues in the CDR3. V trimming: 6 bases; J trimming: 6 bases; junction bases outside the gene matches: 5. This CDR3 is CASSRTGGAEAFF. CDR3 nucleotides: TGTGCCAGCAGTCGTACAGGGGGCGCTGAAGCTTTCTTT.

The chain uses TRBV6-5 and TRBJ1-2; D remains ambiguous. V lost 6 bases and J 8 bases, leaving 16 bases between the germline ends. The CDR3 runs to 13 residues. Germline V gives CDR1 MNHEY, CDR2 SVGAGI. The CDR3 spells CASSPGAAGGYTF. The CDR3 DNA is TGTGCCAGCAGCCCCGGCGCCGCCGGGGGCTACACCTTC.

The rearrangement links TRBV7-8 to TRBJ1-1, with D hard to call. The V gene's germline CDR1 is SGHVS and CDR2 FQNEAQ. The ends were cut back, 4 bases at V and 1 base at J, with 10 bases in the middle. The CDR3 covers 14 residues. The CDR3 coding sequence is TGTGCCAGCAGCTCAACCGGTGGGAACACTGAAGCTTTCTTT. It specifies CASSSTGGNTEAFF.

The chain has TRBV9 and TRBJ2-7, with 8 bases fitting TRBD1. The CDR3 loop spans 15 amino acids. CDR1 SGDLS and CDR2 YYNGEE come from the germline V gene. Germline trimming cut 2 bases from V and 0 bases from J; bases unmatched to any gene: 4. CDR3 sequence reads: CASSVRQGSSYEQYF. For the CDR3, the DNA is TGTGCCAGCAGCGTTCGACAGGGGAGCTCCTACGAGCAGTACTTC. The whole variable domain, filled in from reference TRBV9 and TRBJ2-7, reads DSGVTQTPKHLITATGQRVTLRCSPRSGDLSVYWYQQSLDQGLQFLIQYYNGEERAKGNILERFSAQQFPDLHSELNLSSLELGDSALYFCASSVRQGSSYEQYFGPGTRLTVT.

This clone showed up just a few times. This chain joins TRBV5-1 and TRBJ2-2, with a tentative D call TRBD2 (6 bases). CDR1 is SGHRS and CDR2 is YFSETQ in the germline V gene. Trimming left V 0 bases short and J 7 bases short, with 13 bases between. The CDR3 sequence is 15 residues long. The CDR3 DNA follows: TGCGCCAGCAGCTTGGCTGATCGGGGACTCGGGGAGCTGTTTTTT. As protein: CASSLADRGLGELFF.

The V call is TRBV7-3, the J call TRBJ1-2; perhaps TRBD1 as D (5 bases). Trimming removed 2 bases at V and 8 bases at J, with 12 bases between. Looked up from germline, CDR1 is SGHTA and CDR2 is FQGTGA. The CDR3 is 13 residues long. The CDR3 protein is CASSLSQDRGYTF. CDR3 nucleotides: TGTGCCAGCAGCTTATCACAGGATCGGGGCTACACCTTC. Drawing the rest from reference TRBV7-3 and TRBJ1-2, the complete variable domain is GAGVSQTPSNKVTEKGKYVELRCDPISGHTALYWYRQSLGQGPEFLIYFQGTGAADDSGLPNDRFFAVRPEGSVSTLKIQRTERGDSAVYLCASSLSQDRGYTFGSGTRLTVV.

The J gene is TRBJ1-1, the V gene TRBV5-1, with TRBD1 matching 8 bases. The CDR3 contains 13 residues. Germline lookup yields CDR1 SGHRS and CDR2 YFSETQ. The V gene end was trimmed by 2 bases and the J gene end by 10 bases; junction bases not matched to a gene: 7. The CDR3 here is CASSFPGGFAAFF. The CDR3 DNA reads as TGCGCCAGCAGCTTTCCAGGGGGCTTCGCAGCTTTCTTT. The variable domain in full, with the rest retrieved from reference TRBV5-1 and TRBJ1-1, is KAGVTQTPRYLIKTRGQQVTLSCSPISGHRSVSWYQQTPGQGLQFLFEYFSETQRNKGNFPGRFSGRQFSNSRSEMNVSTLELGDSALYLCASSFPGGFAAFFGQGTRLTVV.

This chain uses TRBV11-2 with TRBJ1-6; 9 bases match TRBD1. Germline V gives CDR1 SGHAT, CDR2 FQNNGV. The CDR3 contains 14 residues. Trimming at V came to 5 bases and at J to 10 bases, leaving 6 bases not matched to a gene. CDR3 loop: CASSAGTGNSPLHF. CDR3 in DNA: TGTGCCAGCAGCGCCGGGACAGGGAACTCACCCCTCCACTTT.

The chain links TRBV7-9 to TRBJ2-1; D not resolved. Germline loops: CDR1 SEHNR, CDR2 FQNEAQ (reference sequence). This CDR3 contains 12 residues. V dropped 5 bases and J dropped 12 bases, with 14 bases sitting between them. CDR3 in amino acids: CASSLDMAGQFF. CDR3 nucleotides: TGTGCCAGCAGCCTCGACATGGCCGGGCAGTTCTTC.

The chain combines TRBV6-4 with TRBJ2-2; TRBD1 matches 12 bases. This CDR3 is built from 15 residues. CDR1 and CDR2 (germline): MRHNA, SNTAGT. Germline trimming cut 8 bases from V and 6 bases from J; bases unmatched to any gene: 7. The CDR3 DNA sequence: TGTGCCAGCTCTCCGGGACAGGGGGCTTCCGGGGAGCTGTTTTTT. Its protein is CASSPGQGASGELFF.

The rearrangement uses TRBV7-6 and TRBJ2-7; 7 nucleotides line up with TRBD1. CDR1 is SGHVS and CDR2 is FNYEAQ in the germline V gene. J gave up 4 bases and V 1 base, and 7 bases lay outside the gene matches. The CDR3 loop spans 15 amino acids. The CDR3 nucleotides read TGTGCCAGCAGCTTAGGGGCAGGGGGACCGTACGAGCAGTACTTC. Protein: CASSLGAGGPYEQYF.

V gene TRBV9 combines with J gene TRBJ1-2; 9 nucleotides match TRBD1. The germline gives CDR1 SGDLS, CDR2 YYNGEE. The CDR3 sequence is 15 residues long. V dropped 6 bases and J dropped 4; count of bases not matched to a gene: 10. CDR3 nucleotide sequence: TGTGCCAGCACCGACGACAGGGGGAATACCTATGGCTACACCTTC. It is translated as CASTDDRGNTYGYTF.

The genes are TRBV5-1 and TRBJ2-3; D remains ambiguous. V was cut by 0 bases and J by 2 bases, with 10 bases left in between. CDR3 length: 15 residues. The germline CDR1 and CDR2 sequences are SGHRS and YFSETQ. The chain's CDR3 is CASSLGRVFTDTQYF. In nucleotides, the CDR3 is TGCGCCAGCAGCTTGGGTCGAGTATTCACAGATACGCAGTATTTT.

The rearrangement uses TRBV29-1 and TRBJ2-1; TRBD2 matches 12 bases. Trimming cost V 7 bases and J 6 bases; bases outside gene matches: 10. The CDR3 has 15 amino acids. Germline assignment: CDR1 SQVTM and CDR2 ANQGSEA. In DNA, the CDR3 is TGCAGCGGGAGAGGTCTAGCGGGGGGGAGCAATGAGCAGTTCTTC. Amino acids: CSGRGLAGGSNEQFF.

This clone was detected only a few times. In the same sample, other DNA sequences code for this CDR3. The chain carries TRBV30 and TRBJ2-7, with D tentatively TRBD1 (5 bases). Germline values: CDR1 GTSNPN, CDR2 SVGIG (reference sequence). This CDR3 has 14 residues. Deletions cut 1 base from V and 5 bases from J, with 15 bases between. In DNA form, the CDR3 reads TGTGCCTGGAGTGGAGGTCAGGGAACCGACGAGCAGTACTTC. Amino acid sequence: CAWSGGQGTDEQYF. The full variable domain, rest sourced from reference TRBV30 and TRBJ2-7, is SQTIHQWPATLVQPVGSPLSLECTVEGTSNPNLYWYRQAAGRGLQLLFYSVGIGQISSEVPQNLSASRPQDRQFILSSKKLLLSDSGFYLCAWSGGQGTDEQYFGPGTRLTVT.

The chain couples TRBV6-6 to TRBJ2-2, with a weak D call TRBD1 (6 bases). V was trimmed by 8 bases and J by 1 base, leaving 8 bases between them. The germline gives CDR1 MNHNY, CDR2 SVGAGI (reference sequence). CDR3 length equals 13 residues. The CDR3 nucleotides read TGTGCCAGCTCCAGGGGGAACACCGGGGAGCTGTTTTTT. Translated, it gives CASSRGNTGELFF.

CDR3 residues: CASSYSGENGYTF. In DNA form, the CDR3 reads TGTGCCAGCAGTTATTCAGGGGAGAATGGCTACACCTTC. The chain couples TRBV6-5 to TRBJ1-2; D might be TRBD1 (6 bases). The V end lost 3 bases, the J end lost 6 bases, and 11 bases lay between the germline ends. Germline values: CDR1 MNHEY, CDR2 SVGAGI. The CDR3 sequence is 13 residues long.